The rows below give T cell receptor beta chains drawn from one sample of a study of blood T cell repertoires in COVID-19. Profiled with immunoSEQ multiplex PCR; TCRdb holds only in-frame clones, not every one. The sample lists around 86,000 clones; under 85% were seen once. Sequencing input: peripheral blood. The receptor set was obtained from a woman at least 80 years old with acute or convalescent COVID-19. The CDR3 runs from the conserved cysteine through the conserved F or W. Fields, in order: CDR3 length, clone size, J gene, D gene, V gene, CDR3 DNA, CDR3 protein. D genes are given only for firm matches. The size of a clone is reported for some rows only, either as once, few or many, or as a class for expanded clones.

>13|-|TRBJ2-5|-|TRBV5-5
TGTGCCAGCAGCTTGATGGGGGCGGAGACCCAGTACTTC
CASSLMGAETQYF
>14|-|TRBJ2-1|-|TRBV3-1/TRBV3-2
TGTGCCAGCAGCCAAGATCGGACAGCCAATGAGCAGTTCTTC
CASSQDRTANEQFF
>13|-|TRBJ2-7|-|TRBV29-1
TGCAGCGTTGTTGCGCTAGTTTCGGACGAGCAGTACTTC
CSVVALVSDEQYF
>17|-|TRBJ2-1|-|TRBV5-1
TGCGCCAGCAGCTTGGTCGTCGGGGTGAGCTCCTACAATGAGCAGTTCTTC
CASSLVVGVSSYNEQFF
>16|-|TRBJ1-5|TRBD1|TRBV30
TGTGCCTGGAGTCCCCTAGGGACAGGGGGCGGTCAGCCCCAGCATTTT
CAWSPLGTGGGQPQHF
>13|-|TRBJ2-5|-|TRBV6-5
TGTGCCAGCAGTTACTCTGGGGAGGAGACCCAGTACTTC
CASSYSGEETQYF
>16|-|TRBJ2-7|TRBD1|TRBV11-2
TGTGCCAGCAGCTTAGATCGGACAGGGGCCCCCTACGAGCAGTACTTC
CASSLDRTGAPYEQYF
>16|-|TRBJ2-1|TRBD2|TRBV11-3
TGTGCCAGCAGCCCCGGGACTAGCGGGGGTGGGAATGAGCAGTTCTTC
CASSPGTSGGGNEQFF
>16|-|TRBJ2-1|TRBD2|TRBV4-2
TGTGCCAGCAGTCCTGAGGGGACTAGCGGCTACAATGAGCAGTTCTTC
CASSPEGTSGYNEQFF
>16|-|TRBJ2-7|TRBD2|TRBV10-3
TGTGCCATCAGTGAGTCGGTTGGGACTAGCGGGAAAGGGCAGTACTTC
CAISESVGTSGKGQYF
>14|-|TRBJ2-1|-|TRBV5-1
TGCGCCAGCAAGGAAGCCCCTCGAGGCAATGAGCAGTTCTTC
CASKEAPRGNEQFF
>15|-|TRBJ1-1|TRBD1|TRBV28
TGTGCCAGCAGCTATCCCGGGACAGAACCCACTGAAGCTTTCTTT
CASSYPGTEPTEAFF
>15|once|TRBJ2-1|TRBD2|TRBV7-9
TGTGCCAGCAGGCTAGCCGGGACTAGCATCAATGAGCAGTTCTTC
CASRLAGTSINEQFF
>16|-|TRBJ2-6|TRBD1|TRBV19
TGTGCCTCCAAAGGGGGCCCCCTCTCTGGGGCCAACGTCCTGACTTTC
CASKGGPLSGANVLTF
>15|once|TRBJ2-7|TRBD2|TRBV7-6
TGTGCCAGCAGTTTTAGCGGGAGAGGGCCCTGCGAGCAGTACTTC
CASSFSGRGPCEQYF
>11|-|TRBJ2-5|-|TRBV3-1/TRBV3-2
TGTGCCAGCAGTCTGCAAGAGGCCCAGTACTTC
CASSLQEAQYF
>16|-|TRBJ2-3|TRBD1|TRBV5-1
TGCGCCAGCAGCTTGGACCGACAGGGGAGCACAGATACGCAGTATTTT
CASSLDRQGSTDTQYF
>15|-|TRBJ2-7|-|TRBV27
TGTGCCAGCAGTCATAGCGGAGCGAGCTCCTACGAGCAGTACTTC
CASSHSGASSYEQYF
>13|-|TRBJ2-1|-|TRBV2
TGTGCCAGCAGCTTGGACTTGTACAATGAGCAGTTCTTC
CASSLDLYNEQFF
>14|-|TRBJ1-5|TRBD1|TRBV10-3
TGTGCCATCAGTGGGGGACAGCTTAATCAGCCCCAGCATTTT
CAISGGQLNQPQHF
>11|few|TRBJ2-1|-|TRBV11-2
TGTGCCAGCAGCTTCAGGGGCGAGCAGTTCTTC
CASSFRGEQFF
>15|-|TRBJ1-6|TRBD1|TRBV4-2
TGTGCCAGCAGCAAATCGACAGGGGACTATTCACCCCTCCACTTT
CASSKSTGDYSPLHF
>17|-|TRBJ2-3|TRBD2|TRBV27
TGTGCCAGCAGTTCAGGAACTAGCGGGATTATCGCAGATACGCAGTATTTT
CASSSGTSGIIADTQYF
>15|-|TRBJ2-7|TRBD1|TRBV9
TGTGCCAGCAGCGTAGATGGGACAGGGACCTACGAGCAGTACTTC
CASSVDGTGTYEQYF
>16|-|TRBJ2-3|TRBD2|TRBV7-8
TGTGCCAGCAGCCCGGCGACTAGCGGCCGCACAGATACGCAGTATTTT
CASSPATSGRTDTQYF
>12|-|TRBJ2-5|-|TRBV5-1
TGCGCCAGCAGGGCGGGGTCGGAGACCCAGTACTTC
CASRAGSETQYF
>15|-|TRBJ2-1|TRBD2|TRBV11-2
TGTGCCAGCAGAACAGCGGGAGGGCCCTACAATGAGCAGTTCTTC
CASRTAGGPYNEQFF
>16|-|TRBJ2-3|-|TRBV6-2/TRBV6-3
TGTGCCAGCAGTTACTCGAGTGTGGCGCGGGGAGATACGCAGTATTTT
CASSYSSVARGDTQYF
>14|-|TRBJ2-1|-|TRBV4-2
TGTGCCAGCAGCTCCGGTCTAGTATACAATGAGCAGTTCTTC
CASSSGLVYNEQFF
>14|-|TRBJ2-7|-|TRBV1
TGCACTAAGCAGGGGGGCGGGAGGTCTTACGAGCAGTACTTC
CTKQGGGRSYEQYF
>14|-|TRBJ2-1|-|TRBV10-3
TGTGCCATCACGCGGGACGGTTTGCTGGGTGAGCAGTTCTTC
CAITRDGLLGEQFF
>15|once|TRBJ1-2|-|TRBV6-6
TGTGCCAGCAACCCCCCCACGCCAGGGGAGTATGGCTACACCTTC
CASNPPTPGEYGYTF
>15|few|TRBJ2-3|-|TRBV21-1
TGTGCCAGCAGCTCTGGGACAGGGCGCACAGATACGCAGTATTTT
CASSSGTGRTDTQYF
>14|few|TRBJ1-3|-|TRBV7-9
TGTGCCAGCAGCTCCCCCGGGGGTCAAAACACCATATATTTT
CASSSPGGQNTIYF
>15|-|TRBJ2-3|-|TRBV10-1
TGCGCCAGCAGTGACCCTGGACGGGAGTCAGATACGCAGTATTTT
CASSDPGRESDTQYF
>15|-|TRBJ1-6|-|TRBV2
TGTGCCAGCAGTGATAGGTGGGCAGATAATTCACCCCTCCACTTT
CASSDRWADNSPLHF
>13|-|TRBJ2-3|-|TRBV5-1
TGCGCCAGCAGACAGGGCGGCACAGATACGCAGTATTTT
CASRQGGTDTQYF
>16|-|TRBJ2-1|TRBD1|TRBV18
TGTGCCAGCTCACCACTAGGACAGGGGGCTTACAATGAGCAGTTCTTC
CASSPLGQGAYNEQFF
>15|-|TRBJ2-7|TRBD2|TRBV4-1
TGCGCCAGCAGCCTTTCTAGCGGGCATGCCTACGAGCAGTACTTC
CASSLSSGHAYEQYF
>16|-|TRBJ2-5|TRBD2|TRBV10-1
TGCGCCAGCAGTGTTCTAGCGGGAGGGCCTGGGGAGACCCAGTACTTC
CASSVLAGGPGETQYF
>14|-|TRBJ2-3|TRBD1|TRBV5-8
TGTGCCAGCAGCCGGGGACAGGACACAGATACGCAGTATTTT
CASSRGQDTDTQYF
>15|-|TRBJ2-1|-|TRBV9
TGTGCCAGCAGCGTAGGGGGACTCCCCCACAATGAGCAGTTCTTC
CASSVGGLPHNEQFF
>13|-|TRBJ2-5|TRBD1|TRBV29-1
TGCAGCGCTAAGGGACAGCTCCAAGAGACCCAGTACTTC
CSAKGQLQETQYF